A single sample gave rise to the 4 T cell receptor beta chains below, sequenced in a study of identical twins. Each CDR3 protein is one row after TCRdb ran MiXCR on the 5' RACE reads. The top ten hold about 0.25% of the sample, which has some 1,600,000 distinct CDR3 sequences, about 30% seen once. The sample comprised cord blood. These receptors originate from a newborn girl in good health.

The gene calls are TRBV20-1 and TRBJ2-3; 9 bases are a match to TRBD2. Germline values: CDR1 DFQATT, CDR2 SNEGSKA (reference sequence). J was trimmed by 6 bases and V by 3 bases; bases with no gene match: 16. The CDR3 loop spans 17 amino acids. The CDR3 DNA reads as TGCAGTGCTAGGAAAGCTGGACTAGCGTGGAGTGCGGATACGCAGTATTTT. Translation: CSARKAGLAWSADTQYF.

The chain joins TRBV2 to TRBJ2-7; D tentatively fits TRBD1 or TRBD2 (6 bases each). V gave up 6 bases and J gave up 3 bases, with 12 bases separating them. CDR3 size: 13 residues. From germline, CDR1 is SNHLY and CDR2 FYNNEI. The CDR3 sequence: CASRGGTNYEQYF. The DNA for the CDR3 is TGTGCCAGCAGAGGGGGGACCAACTACGAGCAGTACTTC.

This clonotype was detected only a few times. The chain employs TRBV27 and TRBJ1-2, with D uncertain. Germline V gene lookup returns CDR1 MNHEY and CDR2 SMNVEV (reference sequence). The V gene lost 2 bases and the J gene lost 0 bases, with 7 bases spanning the gap. CDR3 length: 14 residues. The CDR3 sequence: CASSLIGPNYGYTF. CDR3 coding DNA: TGTGCCAGCAGTTTAATCGGACCTAACTATGGCTACACCTTC.

This clonotype was picked up many times. The chain carries TRBV6-1 and TRBJ2-7, with 7 bases aligning to TRBD1. This CDR3 contains 12 residues. After removal of 6 bases from V and 4 bases from J, the junction contained 3 bases not matched to a gene. Per germline, CDR1 MNHNS and CDR2 SASEGT. Here the CDR3 reads CASSVGQYEQYF. For the CDR3, the DNA is TGTGCCAGCAGCGTGGGACAGTACGAGCAGTACTTC.